This T cell receptor (beta chain) was obtained from a study of CD8+ T cells in alopecia areata. As for this clone: Its antigen is not identified.

The treatment was: oral pan-JAK inhibitor, 5-10 mg twice daily. Trimming took off 0 bases at V and 7 bases at J, with 11 bases between the two ends. The CDR3 contains 14 residues. The germline CDR1 and CDR2 sequences are MNHEY and SMNVEV (reference sequence). Points from the study as a whole: Persistence during tofacitinib was seen for many expanded lesional clones in scalp and blood. Relative to normal scalp, lesional scalp, especially alopecia totalis/universalis, showed higher clonality.

RNA was isolated and reverse transcribed to cDNA, the sequencing template. The repertoire was sequenced with immunoSEQ multiplex PCR; TCRdb's copy has only in-frame clones and lacks some. The sample lists approximately 140,000 clones, 85% to 90% occurring once. The sequence was obtained from a human donor with alopecia areata. The rearrangement links TRBV27 to TRBJ2-3; D remains unclear. The specimen comprised CD8+ T cells sorted from blood, sampled at week 4, from a patient treated with tofacitinib. The chain's CDR3 is CASSLSGTTYTQYF. The CDR3 DNA sequence: TGTGCCAGCAGTTTATCCGGCACTACCTATACGCAGTATTTT.